A selection of T cell receptor beta chains follows, all from one sample in a study of identical twins. TCRdb re-analysed the 5' RACE reads in MiXCR, keeping a single row per CDR3 protein. The sample yields over 250,000 distinct CDR3 sequences, roughly 9.7% seen once. Separately, the same data were catalogued under a study of yellow fever vaccine responses in identical twins.

The specimen sequenced was CD8+ T cells sorted from blood. The source is a woman aged 18-30 years in good health. Both conserved end residues are part of each CDR3. A D gene is named only where the DNA matches it firmly.

TRBV7-2,.,CASSGLAGDTQYF
TRBV13,.,CASSLRASYEQYF
TRBV12-3/TRBV12-4,TRBD1,CASSLEQGSGDTQYF
TRBV5-1,.,CASSSGPFYEQYF
TRBV9,.,CASSPRDKSSYEQYF
TRBV4-1,.,CASSPPGKPYEQYF
TRBV6-6,TRBD1,CATMDRHTDTQYF
TRBV9,.,CASSVSGLSYNEQFF
TRBV6-1,TRBD1,CASRTTGTGGDEQFF
TRBV7-2,TRBD1,CASSLVRTGVTYEQYF
TRBV4-2,.,CASSPLGPNEQFF
TRBV29-1,TRBD2,CSVYSGRARETQYF
TRBV20-1,.,CSARDYREQGGNEQFF
TRBV5-4,.,CASSSGPSSFLSSYNSPLHF
TRBV7-9,.,CASSLNVQSSNTGELFF
TRBV9,.,CASSPLRVGETQYF
TRBV7-9,.,CASSLAMGDSKNIQYF
TRBV12-3/TRBV12-4,.,CASSFDRTDTQYF
TRBV20-1,.,CSAAGLWSSYNEQFF
TRBV25-1,.,CASSDRVFFEQYF
TRBV7-3,.,CASSWGNTDTQYF
TRBV7-9,TRBD2,CASSLTSGRVYEQYF
TRBV6-5,.,CASSSPAGGVTDTQYF
TRBV7-9,.,CASSPAGSSNNEQFF
TRBV15,.,CATSRSLAFEQFF
TRBV29-1,.,CSVESLSYEQYF
TRBV28,.,CASSLSVGTDYGYTF
TRBV5-1,.,CASSLGLFYEQYF
TRBV24-1,.,CATSDVRGANPYEQYF
TRBV12-3/TRBV12-4,TRBD2,CASSFIGGGTETQYF
TRBV7-8,.,CASSLGGREYEQYF
TRBV27,.,CASSLNGLNTEAFF
TRBV2,TRBD1,CASPRGPETQYF
TRBV30,TRBD2,CAWSVGRGGFF
TRBV14,.,CASSQDLWDLYSSYTF
TRBV3-1,.,CASSQSPRADTQYF
TRBV7-2,.,CASSSPRVNEQFF
TRBV9,TRBD1,CASREIRDRERRPQHF
TRBV30,.,CAWRGDTYEQYF
TRBV7-9,.,CASSWGQAGSWYNEQFF
TRBV20-1,TRBD2,CSAGLGGRLYEQYF
TRBV12-3/TRBV12-4,TRBD1,CASSLNGQGPSYEQYF
TRBV4-1,.,CASETTGPMNTEAFF
TRBV7-9,.,CASSLDGIYEQYF
TRBV20-1,.,CSASSRWRDSYEQYF